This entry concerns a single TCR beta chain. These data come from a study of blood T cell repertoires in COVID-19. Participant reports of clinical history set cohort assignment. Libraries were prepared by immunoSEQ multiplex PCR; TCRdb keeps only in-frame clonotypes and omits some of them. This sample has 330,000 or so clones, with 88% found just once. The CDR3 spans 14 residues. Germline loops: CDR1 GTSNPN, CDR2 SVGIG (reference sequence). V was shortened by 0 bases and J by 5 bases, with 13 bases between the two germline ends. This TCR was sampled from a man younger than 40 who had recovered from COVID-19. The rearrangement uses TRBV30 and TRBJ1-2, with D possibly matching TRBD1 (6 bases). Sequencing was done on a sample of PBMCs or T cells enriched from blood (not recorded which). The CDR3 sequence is CAWSVRGASYGYTF. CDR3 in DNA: TGTGCCTGGAGTGTCAGGGGAGCGAGTTATGGCTACACCTTC. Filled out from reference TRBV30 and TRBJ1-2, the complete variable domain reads SQTIHQWPATLVQPVGSPLSLECTVEGTSNPNLYWYRQAAGRGLQLLFYSVGIGQISSEVPQNLSASRPQDRQFILSSKKLLLSDSGFYLCAWSVRGASYGYTFGSGTRLTVV.